This T cell receptor (beta chain) emerged from a study of shared clonotypes between healthy human individuals. Genomic DNA from each subset was divided evenly over several immunoSEQ plates. Produced via immunoSEQ multiplex PCR; TCRdb's table is partial and in-frame only. The sample lists hundreds of thousands of clones, approximately 79% occurring once. Remarks on this clone: Antigen specificity is unknown.

Overall study results and limits: A reduction in generation probabilities was seen for non-shared clonotypes relative to those shared by all four donors. Shared across a handful of donors were around 4.7% of the naive CD4 clonotypes.

The V end lost 4 bases, the J end lost 1 base, and 9 bases lay between the germline ends. The CDR3 extends over 14 amino acids. Germline lookup yields CDR1 SEHNR and CDR2 FQNEAQ (reference sequence). The sequence came from a woman aged 25 to 39 in good health. The V call is TRBV7-9, the J call TRBJ2-3; D call uncertain. Sequenced material: memory CD4+ T cells sorted from blood. The subset: CD45RA-negative fraction. The CDR3 sequence is CASSYPGGTDTQYF. The CDR3 DNA sequence: TGTGCCAGCAGCTACCCCGGAGGCACAGATACGCAGTATTTT.